This T cell receptor beta chain is drawn from a study of cytomegalovirus exposure and HLA in healthy donors. The overall study: In a later analysis, the roughly 120 validation repertoires were reported to have used the same platform as the roughly 730 first-cohort repertoires.

Germline assignment: CDR1 SGHRS and CDR2 YFSETQ. The CDR3 consists of 12 residues. The V end was cut by 4 bases, the J end by 10 bases, with 12 bases between. Assay used: immunoSEQ multiplex PCR; TCRdb lists only in-frame clones, some missing. Found here are some 350,000 clones, around 87% of them singletons; the top ten hold approximately 1.1%. Findings of the study overall: The authors listed 164 TCR beta chains as cytomegalovirus-associated.

In regard to this clone: The antigen remains unidentified.

Sequencing was performed on PBMCs. The V and J genes are TRBV5-1 and TRBJ2-1; the D gene is possibly TRBD2 (7 bases). The sequence came from a woman aged 30 to 39 in good health and CMV-seropositive. CDR3 residues: CASSEGGVEQFF. The CDR3 DNA reads TGCGCCAGCAGCGAAGGGGGGGTCGAGCAGTTCTTC.